This T cell receptor beta chain was sequenced in a study of T cells in Graves' hyperthyroidism and ophthalmopathy (dated by TCRdb to the late 2010s). For the study in its entirety: Peripheral blood samples were taken at the time of initial diagnosis, prior to any treatment. In roughly six Graves' hyperthyroidism patients, the study also compared T-cell repertoires from thyroid tissue with T-cell repertoires from blood. After blood sampling, hyperthyroidism patients were treated with methimazole at a starting dose of 30 mg daily, and ophthalmopathy patients were treated with high-dose intravenous methylprednisolone. The 100 or so discovery patients were divided at random into training and test sets in a 7:3 ratio. According to the paper, TCR Vbeta CDR3 sequencing was carried out on roughly 130 peripheral blood samples, which came from under 50 ophthalmopathy, around 74 hyperthyroidism and around 17 progressor patients. Prospective prediction of ophthalmopathy was tested in an independent validation cohort consisting of some 18 hyperthyroidism patients and around 16 patients who later progressed to ophthalmopathy. To identify TCR V-J signatures that set the groups apart, the researchers used a discovery cohort of approximately 98 patients, made up of 40 to 45 with Graves' ophthalmopathy and approximately 57 with stable Graves' hyperthyroidism.

The CDR3 starts with the cysteine, ends with the phenylalanine, and has 14 residues. Only the CDR3 DNA stays, 42 bases, in frame from base 1. According to the germline V gene, CDR1 reads MNHNS and CDR2 reads SASEGT. V and J lose 6 bases and 2 bases, and a span of 14 bases separates them. The TCR beta CDR3 regions were amplified from the RNA transcripts. The TCR CDR3 was subjected to a first round of RT-PCR using the HTBI primer set and the Qiagen OneStep RT-PCR kit. Libraries were constructed in a second round of multiplex PCR, after which size selection and purification were carried out. Paired-end sequencing of the libraries was performed with 100 bp reads on an Illumina HiSeq2000. On the authors' methods: SOAPnuke was used to process the raw data, throwing out any read that contained adapters or uncalled bases, had a mean Phred below 15, or lacked an exact constant-primer or identifier match. COPE v1.2.5 was used to merge high-quality paired reads, and clonotypes were defined as unique nucleotide sequences. Clonotypes were aligned to IMGT TRBV, TRBD and TRBJ reference segments using MiTCR v1.1. The analysis was restricted to V-J combinations with a frequency above 0.0001, which together covered 99.2% of the repertoires. The TCS score was defined as F50 (clonal expansion) divided by E x V (chaos), with BLOSUM62-based TCRdist calculated between CDR3 peptides within each V-J. Welch's t-statistics and random forest reduced some 510 V-J features to 13, which were used in a naive Bayes classifier (R e1071). The public reads were reanalyzed by TCRdb: fastp trimming at Q25, MiXCR alignment, in-frame beta chains only. Every CDR3 protein is listed once, alongside the most common genes and DNA of its rows. The V and J calls come from TCRdb's annotation, not from the publication. This sample gives 650,000 to 850,000 distinct CDR3 sequences in total; over 15% of them show up just once. The ten most abundant clones make up roughly 17% of the sample.

Study-wide conclusions, independent of this receptor: In validation, the model predicted progression to ophthalmopathy a median of roughly 6.1 months before onset, with roughly 70% sensitivity and nearly 75% specificity. No statistical method was used to set the sample size in advance, and investigators knew the group allocation. Most expanded thyroid clonotypes (frequency above 0.001) were also found in blood, which suggests that blood repertoires may mirror thyroid immune responses. Ophthalmopathy was separated from stable hyperthyroidism by a 13 V-J signature model, with approximately 86% sensitivity and about 81% specificity obtained in cross-validation and 80%/75% obtained in testing.

Hyperthyroidism patients were newly diagnosed, with disease duration under 2 months, and aged 18 to 65 years. Exclusion was applied to patients with uncontrolled infections, other autoimmune diseases, pregnancy or lactation. Diagnoses were based on clinical symptoms, serum thyroxine and TRAb, thyroid ultrasound and orbital computed tomography. Blood from progressor patients was drawn when they were first diagnosed with hyperthyroidism, before any ophthalmopathy symptoms appeared. PBMCs were separated from roughly 10 ml of fresh peripheral blood using Ficoll-Paque density gradient centrifugation. Progressor patients were defined as those initially diagnosed with Graves' hyperthyroidism in whom ophthalmopathy developed during follow-up. Trizol reagent was used to extract total RNA, and RNA quality was then checked on an Agilent 2100 Bioanalyzer. This clonotype was seen at least ten times. Its antigen is unknown. No much larger clone exists at a distance of one base, and base qualities are not known.

What was sequenced was blood. The sequence links TRBV6-1 to TRBJ2-7, with the D gene not confidently named. This receptor was identified in a woman aged 45-65 years with Graves' hyperthyroidism that later progressed to Graves' ophthalmopathy. CDR3 loop: CASRMKDRAYEQYF. The nucleotide sequence is TGTGCCAGCAGAATGAAGGACCGAGCCTACGAGCAGTACTTC.